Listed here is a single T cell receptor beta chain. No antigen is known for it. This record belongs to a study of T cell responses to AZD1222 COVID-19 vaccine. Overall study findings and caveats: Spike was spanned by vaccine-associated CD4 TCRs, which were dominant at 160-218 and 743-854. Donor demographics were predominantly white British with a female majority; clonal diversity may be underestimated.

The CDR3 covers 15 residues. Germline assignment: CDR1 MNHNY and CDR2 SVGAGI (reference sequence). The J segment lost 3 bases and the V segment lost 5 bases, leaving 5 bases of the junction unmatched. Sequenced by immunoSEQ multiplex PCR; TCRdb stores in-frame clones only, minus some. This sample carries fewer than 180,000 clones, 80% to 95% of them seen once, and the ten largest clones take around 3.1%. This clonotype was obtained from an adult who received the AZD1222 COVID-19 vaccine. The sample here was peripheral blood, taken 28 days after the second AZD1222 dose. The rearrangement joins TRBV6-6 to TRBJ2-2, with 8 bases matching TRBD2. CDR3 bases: TGTGCCAGCAGTAAAGCGGGAGCGGACACCGGGGAGCTGTTTTTT. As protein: CASSKAGADTGELFF.